Listed below are T cell receptor beta chains from one sample, sequenced in a study of cytomegalovirus exposure and HLA in healthy donors. Using immunoSEQ multiplex PCR, the repertoire was profiled, and TCRdb retains in-frame clones only, with some absent. The repertoire holds about 97,000 clones, with roughly three quarters as singletons. The sequenced material came from PBMCs. Source of these receptors: a male donor in good health and CMV-seropositive. Each CDR3 is given without its conserved first and last residue. The D gene is left open where the match is weak.

j_call v_call d_call cdr3_aa
TRBJ1-2 TRBV18 NA ASSPFVEDQTYGYT
TRBJ2-1 TRBV25-1 TRBD2 ASSEFGGRYNEQF
TRBJ2-5 TRBV7-3 TRBD1 ASSRGQQETQY
TRBJ1-2 TRBV10-2 NA ASSEQNYGYT
TRBJ2-3 TRBV5-1 TRBD2 ASSLALAATDTQY
TRBJ1-2 TRBV28 NA ASSPGGRELSNYGYT
TRBJ1-5 TRBV29-1 TRBD1 SVRDRDPGQPQH
TRBJ2-3 TRBV28 TRBD2 ASSSPGLAGSTDTQY
TRBJ2-7 TRBV6-5 NA ASSYEKAGGYEQY
TRBJ2-5 TRBV6-1 TRBD1 ASSGGQGRETQY
TRBJ2-5 TRBV28 NA ASSSGTPQETQY
TRBJ2-7 TRBV28 TRBD1 ASSFGQGTYEQY
TRBJ1-5 TRBV4-2 NA ASSQAGRLSQPQH
TRBJ1-1 TRBV28 NA ASSLPRETEAF
TRBJ1-4 TRBV28 NA ASRPRGALPTNEKLF
TRBJ1-4 TRBV5-1 NA ASSYREREKLF
TRBJ2-7 TRBV5-1 NA ASKSEGYEQY
TRBJ2-5 TRBV5-6 NA ASSLGAGTNQETQY
TRBJ2-3 TRBV7-2 NA ASSSQQGTQY
TRBJ2-2 TRBV27 TRBD1 ASSYTGGNGELF
TRBJ1-2 TRBV6-5 NA ASRRLGYGYT
TRBJ2-4 TRBV5-1 NA ASSLAGFQADIQY
TRBJ1-5 TRBV7-2 TRBD1 ATGTAFSQPQH
TRBJ2-5 TRBV7-9 TRBD1 ASSPPAGTGSQETQY
TRBJ2-1 TRBV29-1 NA SVEGREWYNEQF
TRBJ2-3 TRBV5-4 TRBD2 ASSSLAGASTDTQY
TRBJ2-7 TRBV19 TRBD1 ASSRQGVLYEQY
TRBJ1-4 TRBV14 NA ASSVRQVVGEKLF
TRBJ1-5 TRBV6-1 NA ASKQGNQPQH
TRBJ1-3 TRBV18 TRBD1 ASSLLGTGSSGNTIY
TRBJ1-5 TRBV28 TRBD1 ASSSGGNQPQH
TRBJ2-5 TRBV19 NA ASSTGGARQETQY
TRBJ2-1 TRBV10-1 TRBD2 AGGGYNEQF
TRBJ1-2 TRBV19 NA ASSIGRGGLGYT
TRBJ2-3 TRBV7-2 NA ASSLARILDTQY
TRBJ2-1 TRBV19 TRBD2 ASSISLAGVNEQF
TRBJ1-5 TRBV27 NA ATRPARGNQPQH
TRBJ2-1 TRBV9 TRBD2 ASSPRALAGLYNEQF
TRBJ2-7 TRBV9 TRBD2 ASSRTSGSYEQY
TRBJ2-7 TRBV30 NA AWSVRSSYEQY
TRBJ2-7 TRBV28 TRBD1 ASSPGQGAQEQY
NA TRBV5-1 NA ASSSYDSSYEQY
TRBJ2-1 TRBV28 NA ASNAGPYNEQF
TRBJ2-3 TRBV7-3 NA ASSHPGGGGRTDTQY
TRBJ2-6 TRBV11-3 NA ASSPSANVLT
TRBJ2-5 TRBV28 NA ASTQGRARRGTQY
TRBJ2-5 TRBV6-5 TRBD2 ASSSQLAGGWETQY
TRBJ2-7 TRBV7-9 TRBD1 SSSSRTGQGAYEQY
TRBJ2-5 TRBV28 NA ASSATETQY
TRBJ1-1 TRBV5-1 TRBD1 ASSWDRVNTEAF
TRBJ2-7 TRBV19 TRBD1 ASSIMSGGEQY
TRBJ2-3 TRBV15 NA ATSRDPRYSTDTQY
TRBJ2-7 TRBV4-1 TRBD1 ASSLLYRLDRAYEQY
TRBJ1-5 TRBV4-2 NA ASSREGRLDQPQH
TRBJ2-5 TRBV11-2 TRBD1 ASSRQGGRETQY
TRBJ1-1 TRBV7-9 NA ASSLVAAVNTEAF
TRBJ2-3 TRBV4-3 NA ASSQERQVGGTDTQY
TRBJ2-7 TRBV19 NA ASSGPSNYEQY
TRBJ2-4 TRBV6-1 TRBD1 ASSEIDREY
TRBJ2-3 TRBV21-1 NA ASSNVETDTQY